This TCR beta chain was recovered during a study of Ad26.COV2.S vaccination and SARS-CoV-2 variants. Background on the study: As a participant in COV1001, the donor was in the Ad26.COV2.S trial arm.

Treatment noted: around 19 received Ad26.COV2.S at low or high dose, single or two shots; about 5 received placebo; per-sample allocation not given. Specimen acquisition occurred on day 63 following the initial vaccine or placebo injection. The repertoire was sequenced with immunoSEQ multiplex PCR; TCRdb's copy has only in-frame clones and lacks some. The profile shows a few hundred thousand clones, 87% of them singletons. J gave up 8 bases and V 1 base, and 7 bases lay outside the gene matches. Germline V gene lookup returns CDR1 MNHEY and CDR2 SVGAGI. This CDR3 spans 14 amino acids. Sample: peripheral blood, taken in a trial of Ad26.COV2.S vaccine versus placebo. The chain uses TRBV6-5 and TRBJ1-1, with 7 bases that match TRBD1. This clonotype originated in a person between 18 and 59 years old who received the Ad26.COV2.S COVID-19 vaccine or a placebo. The CDR3 DNA sequence: TGTGCCAGCAGTTACTTGACAGGGTTGAGAGAAGCTTTCTTT. Residues: CASSYLTGLREAFF.